A single sample is the source of the 20 T cell receptor beta chains below, sequenced in a study of cytomegalovirus exposure and HLA in healthy donors. Amplification used 60 Vbeta primers and 13 Jbeta primers. Generated by immunoSEQ multiplex PCR, the TCRdb table keeps only in-frame clones and is missing some. In total, the table holds over 40,000 clones. Sequenced material: PBMCs. The receptor set was obtained from a man between 25 and 39 years old in good health and CMV-seronegative.

For this clone: Because it lacks the conserved phenylalanine or tryptophan at the end, this CDR3 is likely a read error. Because the CDR3's place on the DNA is in doubt, the DNA is left out and the CDR3 is given as listed by TCRdb. The chain joins TRBV4-3 to TRBJ1-1; the table gives TRBD1 as D, unverified against the DNA. Termini included, the CDR3 measures 11 amino acids. In germline, CDR1 is LGHNA, CDR2 YSLEER. CDR3 protein: CASSQPGTGSV.

The rearrangement joins TRBV19 to TRBJ2-2, with 12 bases fitting TRBD2. The length of the CDR3 is 17 residues. V gave up 3 bases and J gave up 4 bases; unmatched junction bases: 6. In germline, CDR1 is LNHDA, CDR2 SQIVND (reference sequence). The CDR3 here is CASSIPRLAGVTGELFF. CDR3 DNA sequence: TGTGCCAGTAGTATCCCCCGACTAGCGGGAGTCACCGGGGAGCTGTTTTTT. The full variable domain, rest sourced from reference TRBV19 and TRBJ2-2, is DGGITQSPKYLFRKEGQNVTLSCEQNLNHDAMYWYRQDPGQGLRLIYYSQIVNDFQKGDIAEGYSVSREKKESFPLTVTSAQKNPTAFYLCASSIPRLAGVTGELFFGEGSRLTVL.

Of note for this clone: The same CDR3 can be traced to other DNA sequences in this sample. The CDR3 is CASSPGTSGYEQYF. The CDR3 nucleotides are TGTGCCAGCTCACCGGGGACTAGCGGGTACGAGCAGTACTTC. The chain joins TRBV18 to TRBJ2-7; 12 bases match TRBD2. V dropped 3 bases and J dropped 4; count of bases not matched to a gene: 1. The germline V gene has CDR1 KGHSH and CDR2 LQKENI. This CDR3 contains 14 residues.

Concerning this clone: At one end, the junction sequence differs from germline, possibly due to a read error. This chain joins TRBV7-2 and TRBJ2-7, with TRBD2 matching over 9 bases. The CDR3 consists of 16 residues. Germline CDR1 and CDR2: SGHTA and FQGNSA. CDR3 residues: CASTLMPSGKVYEQYF. CDR3 DNA: TGTGCCAGCACCTTAATGCCTAGCGGGAAGGTGTACGAGCAGTACTTC.

This rearrangement joins TRBV6-1 to TRBJ2-7; D gene unclear. CDR1 is MNHNS and CDR2 is SASEGT in the germline V gene. The CDR3 totals 16 residues. Deletions cut 1 base from V and 2 bases from J, with 15 bases between. CDR3 loop: CASSEGSGYKAYEQYF. The CDR3 bases are TGTGCCAGCAGTGAAGGGTCGGGTTACAAGGCCTACGAGCAGTACTTC.

The chain links TRBV7-3 to TRBJ2-3; D is perhaps TRBD2 (6 bases). The germline gives CDR1 SGHTA, CDR2 FQGTGA. The CDR3 loop spans 15 amino acids. V gave up 4 bases and J gave up 4 bases, with 15 bases separating them. The CDR3 DNA reads as TGTGCCAGCAGCTCGACTAGTAGCACAGCAGATACGCAGTATTTT. It is translated as CASSSTSSTADTQYF.

In DNA form, the CDR3 reads TGTGCCAGCAGCCCTACTCGTGGGGGGACTGGGACCGGGGAGCTGTTTTTT. This codes for CASSPTRGGTGTGELFF. V is TRBV7-2 and J is TRBJ2-2; tentative D call: TRBD2 (6 bases). CDR3 length: 17 amino acids. V was clipped by 5 bases and J by 5 bases, with 21 bases between them. Germline CDR1 SGHTA, CDR2 FQGNSA.

For the CDR3, the DNA is TGTGCCAGTACCCCAGGACCGGGGGGTATTTGGCCCCAGCATTTT. It codes for CASTPGPGGIWPQHF. The chain joins TRBV19 to TRBJ1-5; D may be TRBD1 (5 bases). The V gene lost 7 bases and the J gene lost 9 bases, with 22 bases spanning the gap. Looked up from germline, CDR1 is LNHDA and CDR2 is SQIVND (reference sequence). The CDR3 extends over 15 amino acids. Looking up the rest from reference TRBV19 and TRBJ1-5 gives the full variable domain: DGGITQSPKYLFRKEGQNVTLSCEQNLNHDAMYWYRQDPGQGLRLIYYSQIVNDFQKGDIAEGYSVSREKKESFPLTVTSAQKNPTAFYLCASTPGPGGIWPQHFGDGTRLSIL.

The rearrangement links TRBV11-3 to TRBJ2-7, with 10 bases matching TRBD1. The CDR3 contains 14 residues. Looked up from germline, CDR1 is SGHNT and CDR2 is YENEEA. V shed 5 bases, J shed 5 bases, and the junction held 6 bases outside the gene matches. The CDR3 region is CASSLGQGVNEQYF. DNA of the CDR3: TGTGCCAGCAGCCTAGGACAGGGGGTGAACGAGCAGTACTTC. The full variable domain, rest sourced from reference TRBV11-3 and TRBJ2-7, is EAGVVQSPRYKIIEKKQPVAFWCNPISGHNTLYWYLQNLGQGPELLIRYENEEAVDDSQLPKDRFSAERLKGVDSTLKIQPAELGDSAVYLCASSLGQGVNEQYFGPGTRLTVT.

The chain employs TRBV15 and TRBJ1-6; TRBD1 aligns across 12 bases. V lost 3 bases and J lost 9; bases outside the gene matches: 6. Germline lookup yields CDR1 LNHNV and CDR2 YYDKDF (reference sequence). This CDR3 spans 16 amino acids. CDR3 region: CATSRGDRGRASPLHF. CDR3 bases: TGTGCCACCAGCAGGGGGGACAGGGGGCGCGCTTCACCCCTCCACTTT.

The chain recombines TRBV19 with TRBJ1-5, with D perhaps matching TRBD1 (6 bases). CDR3 length: 15 residues. V lost 6 bases, J lost 6 bases, and 18 bases lay in between. The germline V gene encodes CDR1 LNHDA and CDR2 SQIVND (reference sequence). CDR3 residues: CASRSLGRGSQPQHF. CDR3 nucleotides: TGTGCCAGTAGGTCGTTAGGCAGGGGTTCTCAGCCCCAGCATTTT.

The gene calls are TRBV19 and TRBJ1-1; D is unclear. The germline V gene encodes CDR1 LNHDA and CDR2 SQIVND (reference sequence). CDR3 length: 11 amino acids. The ends were cut back, 4 bases at V and 9 bases at J, with 9 bases in the middle. CDR3 residues: CASSTQSQAFF. The CDR3 DNA is TGTGCCAGTAGTACCCAGTCCCAAGCTTTCTTT.

V usage is TRBV10-3 and J usage is TRBJ2-7, with a tentative D call TRBD1 (6 bases). The CDR3 length is 12 residues. V was trimmed by 4 bases and J by 4 bases, leaving 8 bases between them. The germline V gene encodes CDR1 ENHRY and CDR2 SYGVKD. CDR3 sequence: CAISVGQYEQYF. For the CDR3, the DNA is TGTGCCATCAGTGTAGGACAGTACGAGCAGTACTTC.

Notes on this clone: Germline and junction disagree at one end, which may indicate a read error. The chain is built from TRBV6-1 and TRBJ2-6; perhaps TRBD1 as D (5 bases). The CDR3 sequence is 15 residues long. Germline-derived CDR1 and CDR2 are MNHNS and SASEGT. The CDR3 coding sequence is TGTGCCAGCAGAGAAGGGGCCCCTGGGGCCAACGTCCTGACTTTC. Its translation is CASREGAPGANVLTF.

The V gene is TRBV7-9, the J gene TRBJ1-6; 9 bases agree with TRBD1. The CDR3 length is 14 residues. V was clipped by 5 bases and J by 10 bases; unmatched bases: 6. Per germline, CDR1 SEHNR and CDR2 FQNEAQ (reference sequence). The CDR3 DNA is TGTGCCAGCAGCCCCCGGACAGGGGCCTCACCCCTCCACTTT. Amino acid sequence: CASSPRTGASPLHF.

The rearrangement uses TRBV5-1 and TRBJ2-3; TRBD2 is a possible D gene (5 bases). V lost 0 bases and J lost 0, with 14 bases in between. Germline CDR1 is SGHRS and CDR2 is YFSETQ. The CDR3 is 17 residues long. The CDR3: CASSLGRVSTSTDTQYF. In DNA, the CDR3 is TGCGCCAGCAGCTTGGGGCGGGTGTCCACTAGCACAGATACGCAGTATTTT.

V gene TRBV7-2 combines with J gene TRBJ2-3, with 7 bases that match TRBD1. This CDR3 contains 15 residues. In germline, CDR1 is SGHTA, CDR2 FQGNSA. The V segment lost 6 bases and the J segment 2 bases; nucleotides outside the gene matches: 8. CDR3 nucleotides: TGTGCCAGCAGTTTCCGGGACAGAAACACAGATACGCAGTATTTT. This codes for CASSFRDRNTDTQYF. The complete variable domain, with remaining parts taken from reference TRBV7-2 and TRBJ2-3, reads GAGVSQSPSNKVTEKGKDVELRCDPISGHTALYWYRQSLGQGLEFLIYFQGNSAPDKSGLPSDRFSAERTGGSVSTLTIQRTQQEDSAVYLCASSFRDRNTDTQYFGPGTRLTVL.

The chain is built from TRBV6-5 and TRBJ2-7, with 9 bases lining up with TRBD1. The CDR3 loop spans 14 amino acids. J gave up 3 bases and V 8 bases, and 8 bases lay outside the gene matches. CDR1 MNHEY and CDR2 SVGAGI come from the germline V gene. CDR3 bases: TGTGCCAGCGGGCTTTTGGGACAGGGCTACGAGCAGTACTTC. Residues: CASGLLGQGYEQYF.

CDR3 residues: CASSLGGGRSYNEQFF. Here the CDR3 DNA reads TGTGCCAGCAGCTTAGGCGGGGGGAGGTCCTACAATGAGCAGTTCTTC. The V gene is TRBV7-3, the J gene TRBJ2-1, with TRBD2 matching over 8 bases. Germline V CDR1 and CDR2: SGHTA, FQGTGA. This CDR3 contains 16 residues. V was pared by 2 bases and J by 1 base, with 4 bases of the junction left unmatched.

V and J are TRBV7-3 and TRBJ1-6; a possible D gene is TRBD1 (6 bases). Trimming removed 4 bases at V and 0 bases at J, with 7 bases between. This CDR3 comprises 15 residues. Germline CDR1 SGHTA, CDR2 FQGTGA. CDR3 nucleotides: TGTGCCAGCAGCTGGGACAACTCCTATAATTCACCCCTCCACTTT. Residues: CASSWDNSYNSPLHF. Looking up the rest from reference TRBV7-3 and TRBJ1-6 gives the full variable domain: GAGVSQTPSNKVTEKGKYVELRCDPISGHTALYWYRQSLGQGPEFLIYFQGTGAADDSGLPNDRFFAVRPEGSVSTLKIQRTERGDSAVYLCASSWDNSYNSPLHFGNGTRLTVT.